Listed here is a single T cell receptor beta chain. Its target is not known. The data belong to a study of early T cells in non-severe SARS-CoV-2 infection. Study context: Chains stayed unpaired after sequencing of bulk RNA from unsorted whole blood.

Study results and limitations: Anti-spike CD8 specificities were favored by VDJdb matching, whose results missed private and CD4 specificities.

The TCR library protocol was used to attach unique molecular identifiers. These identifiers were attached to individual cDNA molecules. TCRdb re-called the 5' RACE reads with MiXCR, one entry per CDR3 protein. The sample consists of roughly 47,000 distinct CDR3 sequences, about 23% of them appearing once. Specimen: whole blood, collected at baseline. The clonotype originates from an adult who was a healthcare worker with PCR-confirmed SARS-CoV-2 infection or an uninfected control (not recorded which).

In DNA, the CDR3 is TGTGCCAGCAGTTACACTAGCGGGGGCCCCGCCTTTAAGCAGTTCTTC. It encodes CASSYTSGGPAFKQFF. V gene TRBV6-1 combines with J gene TRBJ2-1; 11 bases are a match to TRBD2. Germline CDR1 MNHNS, CDR2 SASEGT. The CDR3 is made up of 16 amino acids. V was pared by 5 bases and J by 11 bases, with 14 bases of the junction left unmatched.